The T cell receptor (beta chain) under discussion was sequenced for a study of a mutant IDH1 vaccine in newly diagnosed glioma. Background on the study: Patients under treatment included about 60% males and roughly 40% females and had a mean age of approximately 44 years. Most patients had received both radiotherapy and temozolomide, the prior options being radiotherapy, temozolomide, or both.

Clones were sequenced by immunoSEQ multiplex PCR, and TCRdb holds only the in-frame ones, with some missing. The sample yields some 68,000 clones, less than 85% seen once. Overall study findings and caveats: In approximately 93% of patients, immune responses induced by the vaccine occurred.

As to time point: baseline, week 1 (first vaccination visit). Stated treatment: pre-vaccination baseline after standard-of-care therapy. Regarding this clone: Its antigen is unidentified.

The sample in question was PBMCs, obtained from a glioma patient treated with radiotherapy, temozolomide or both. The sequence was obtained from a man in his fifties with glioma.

This chain's CDR3 is CASSLLVHPSYNEQFF. As DNA, the CDR3 is TGTGCCAGCAGTCTCCTAGTGCACCCATCCTACAATGAGCAGTTCTTC. The chain combines TRBV7-8 with TRBJ2-1, with D unclear. V dropped 6 bases and J dropped 1 base, with 16 bases sitting between them. Germline V CDR1 and CDR2: SGHVS, FQNEAQ. CDR3 length: 16 residues.